Following are 7 T cell receptor beta chains from one sample sequenced in a study of post-analysis software for immune sequencing data. Broader study findings: The five TRBV segments detected at higher frequency in patients than in controls included TRBV5-6, TRBV5-1 and TRBV20-1.

Each TCR beta cDNA library carried unique molecular identifiers. Via MiXCR, TCRdb re-called the PCR reads, giving one row per CDR3 protein. The sample records roughly 540,000 distinct CDR3 sequences, roughly 34% being singletons. Their antigens remain unidentified. Sequencing used blood. The receptors were sampled from a girl aged 2-17 years with multiple sclerosis.

The chain couples TRBV6-1 to TRBJ2-5; the match to TRBD2 covers 8 bases. The V gene end was trimmed by 8 bases and the J gene end by 6 bases; junction bases not matched to a gene: 5. Germline-derived CDR1 and CDR2 are MNHNS and SASEGT. CDR3 length: 12 residues. CDR3 sequence (DNA): TGTGCCAGCGTAGCGGGGTATCAGACCCAGTACTTC. Translation gives CASVAGYQTQYF.

This clonotype was counted a few times. The chain is built from TRBV5-1 and TRBJ2-1, with 7 bases matching TRBD2. Germline V lookup: CDR1 SGHRS, CDR2 YFSETQ. CDR3 size: 14 residues. J gave up 7 bases and V 6 bases, and 10 bases lay outside the gene matches. The CDR3 DNA sequence: TGCGCCAGCAACTGGGGGGGAGTGTGGAATGAGCAGTTCTTC. It translates to CASNWGGVWNEQFF.

Concerning this clonotype: This may be a read error: a much more frequent sequence differs by one nucleotide. This chain links TRBV5-1 with TRBJ1-2, with 12 positions matching TRBD1. The CDR3 contains 15 residues. Per germline, CDR1 SGHRS and CDR2 YFSETQ. CDR3 sequence reads: CAGSLEGQGARGYTF. As DNA, the CDR3 is TGCGCCGGCAGCTTGGAGGGACAGGGGGCGCGTGGCTACACCTTC.

There are many counts of this clonotype. The gene calls are TRBV12-3 or TRBV12-4 and TRBJ2-7; 12 nucleotides align to TRBD1. J gave up 5 bases and V 2 bases, and 4 bases lay outside the gene matches. There are 15 residues in the CDR3. The CDR3 sequence is CASSLPGQGANEQYF. The CDR3 DNA is TGTGCCAGCAGTTTACCGGGACAGGGGGCGAACGAGCAGTACTTC.

The chain carries TRBV14 and TRBJ2-7; the match to TRBD2 covers 7 bases. With V trimmed by 0 bases and J by 0 bases, 5 bases remained unmatched. This CDR3 region has 16 residues. Germline-derived CDR1 and CDR2 are SGHDN and FVKESK. CDR3 amino acids: CASSQDAGASSYEQYF. The DNA for the CDR3 is TGTGCCAGCAGCCAAGACGCGGGAGCAAGCTCCTACGAGCAGTACTTC.

This clonotype has only a few counts. The genes are TRBV18 and TRBJ2-5; 11 bases match TRBD1. This CDR3 is built from 14 residues. Trimming cost V 5 bases and J 11 bases; bases outside gene matches: 10. Germline loops: CDR1 KGHSH, CDR2 LQKENI. CDR3 sequence reads: CASSSGQGVNEQYF. The CDR3 bases are TGTGCCAGCTCATCGGGACAGGGGGTTAATGAGCAGTACTTC.

The chain links TRBV4-1 to TRBJ2-7, with D possibly TRBD2 on 5 matching bases. Trimming cost V 4 bases and J 10 bases, with 29 bases left between them. The germline CDR1 and CDR2 sequences are MGHRA and YSYEKL. There are 17 residues in the CDR3. The CDR3 sequence: CASSPSKGILAKNIQYV. CDR3 DNA: TGCGCCAGCAGCCCCTCCAAAGGAATTCTAGCCAAAAACATTCAGTACGTC.